The 6 T cell receptor beta chains below were found in one sample sequenced in a study of radiation and T cells in renal cell carcinoma. Clones were read by immunoSEQ multiplex PCR, and TCRdb kept only the in-frame ones, dropping some. Of 150,000 to 160,000 clones in the sample, over 80% are singletons; the top ten hold 10% to 15%. The time point is: blood 2 weeks post-SBRT. Treatment meaning: 15 Gy SBRT to primary tumor, nephrectomy 4 weeks later. The input for sequencing was blood, taken from a patient whose treatment included radiotherapy and nephrectomy. All receptors come from a woman between 45 and 60 years old with renal cell carcinoma.

This sequence joins TRBV7-8 and TRBJ2-2, with D uncertain. CDR1 is SGHVS, CDR2 FQNEAQ, per germline. V was cut by 6 bases and J by 0 bases, with 14 bases left in between. This CDR3 is built from 16 residues. The CDR3 protein is CASSLQALTNTGELFF. Here the CDR3 DNA reads TGTGCCAGCAGTTTACAAGCGCTTACGAACACCGGGGAGCTGTTTTTT. Supplemented by reference TRBV7-8 and TRBJ2-2, the full variable domain reads GAGVSQSPRYKVAKRGQDVALRCDPISGHVSLFWYQQALGQGPEFLTYFQNEAQLDKSGLPSDRFFAERPEGSVSTLKIQRTQQEDSAVYLCASSLQALTNTGELFFGEGSRLTVL.

The chain recombines TRBV5-1 with TRBJ2-7; D remains unclear. Germline V gene lookup returns CDR1 SGHRS and CDR2 YFSETQ. The CDR3 totals 14 residues. Trimming left V 0 bases short and J 2 bases short, with 9 bases between. CDR3 protein: CASSLAGRAYEQYF. In DNA form, the CDR3 reads TGCGCCAGCAGCTTGGCCGGTCGGGCCTACGAGCAGTACTTC. The full variable domain, rest sourced from reference TRBV5-1 and TRBJ2-7, is KAGVTQTPRYLIKTRGQQVTLSCSPISGHRSVSWYQQTPGQGLQFLFEYFSETQRNKGNFPGRFSGRQFSNSRSEMNVSTLELGDSALYLCASSLAGRAYEQYFGPGTRLTVT.

The rearrangement links TRBV29-1 to TRBJ2-1; D possibly uses TRBD1 or TRBD2 (5 bases each). Per the germline V gene, CDR1 is SQVTM and CDR2 is ANQGSEA. The CDR3 is made up of 12 amino acids. Trimming left V 5 bases short and J 7 bases short, with 12 bases between. This CDR3 is CSVRDGWNEQFF. The CDR3 nucleotides are TGCAGCGTTCGGGACGGGTGGAATGAGCAGTTCTTC.

This chain joins TRBV4-1 and TRBJ2-7, with D possibly matching TRBD1 (6 bases). This CDR3 region has 17 residues. Trimming cost V 5 bases and J 7 bases, with 27 bases left between them. The V gene's germline CDR1 is MGHRA and CDR2 YSYEKL. The CDR3: CASSSSPRAPERGEQYF. The CDR3 region has the DNA TGCGCCAGCAGCTCCTCCCCCAGGGCTCCCGAGAGGGGGGAGCAGTACTTC.

The table lists this clone with many counts. This chain links TRBV13 with TRBJ1-1, with D perhaps TRBD1 (5 bases). From germline, CDR1 is PRHDT and CDR2 FYEKMQ (reference sequence). Trimming left V 6 bases short and J 4 bases short, with 12 bases between. This CDR3 has 13 residues. The CDR3 nucleotides are TGTGCCAGCAGTTCAGAGGGGCCCACTGAAGCTTTCTTT. The encoded protein is CASSSEGPTEAFF.

The genes are TRBV14 and TRBJ1-4, with D unresolved. The CDR3 consists of 14 residues. Trimming left V 1 base short and J 6 bases short, with 9 bases between. Per germline, CDR1 SGHDN and CDR2 FVKESK. CDR3 in amino acids: CASSQGRRDEKLFF. DNA for the CDR3: TGTGCCAGCAGCCAAGGTAGAAGGGATGAAAAACTGTTTTTT.